These 8 T cell receptor beta chains came from one sample sequenced in a study of blood T cells in healthy people across ages. The authors ran a second PCR of about 7 to 11 cycles using a sample-barcoded 5' primer and a J-beta primer mix. TCRdb redid the calling of the 5' RACE reads with MiXCR, one entry per CDR3 protein. The table lists approximately 810,000 distinct CDR3 sequences, around 26% of them singletons. Material: blood. These TCRs come from a woman older than 75 in good health.

This chain joins TRBV7-2 and TRBJ2-5; D is uncertain. V was clipped by 2 bases and J by 1 base, with 8 bases between them. The CDR3 is 14 residues long. Germline V CDR1 and CDR2: SGHTA, FQGNSA. This chain's CDR3 is CASSLPVGQETQYF. The CDR3 DNA reads as TGTGCCAGCAGCTTACCGGTAGGCCAAGAGACCCAGTACTTC.

This clonotype was picked up one time. A much larger clone sits a single nucleotide away, making a read error possible. The chain carries TRBV10-2 and TRBJ2-3, with TRBD2 as a possible D gene (5 bases). Germline loops: CDR1 WSHSY, CDR2 SAAADI. CDR3 length: 14 residues. The germline V and J ends were trimmed by 4 bases and 8 bases, with 16 bases remaining between them. The CDR3 here is CASSGESQGGTQYF. CDR3 DNA sequence: TGCGCCAGCAGTGGGGAATCCCAAGGAGGTACGCAGTATTTT.

In regard to this clonotype: This may be a read error: a much more frequent sequence differs by one nucleotide. The chain couples TRBV12-3 or TRBV12-4 to TRBJ2-7; the D gene is possibly TRBD1 (6 bases). Trimming left V 7 bases short and J 7 bases short, with 23 bases between. The CDR3 is made up of 15 amino acids. CDR3 sequence (DNA): TGTGCCAGCATCATCGGGATCTCTCGGGACAATGAGCAGTACTTC. It translates to CASIIGISRDNEQYF.

The rearrangement links TRBV20-1 to TRBJ1-1, with D maybe TRBD1 (5 bases). V was cut by 7 bases and J by 1 base, with 19 bases left in between. Germline CDR1 DFQATT, CDR2 SNEGSKA (reference sequence). The CDR3 is made up of 15 amino acids. The CDR3 DNA follows: TGCAGTGTCCCCCTGTCCAGGGCCTCGAACACTGAAGCTTTCTTT. It yields the protein CSVPLSRASNTEAFF.

This clonotype was found many times. The rearrangement joins TRBV7-9 to TRBJ2-1; D gene uncertain. Germline-derived CDR1 and CDR2 are SEHNR and FQNEAQ (reference sequence). The CDR3 has 15 amino acids. Between the trimmed V and J ends, which lost 5 bases and 6 bases, there was a span of 17 bases. CDR3 bases: TGTGCCAGCAGCCCTCGACTGGGCGCCCTCAATGAGCAGTTCTTC. Amino acids: CASSPRLGALNEQFF.

The genes are TRBV28 and TRBJ2-5; D may be TRBD1 (5 bases). Germline V gene data show CDR1 as MDHEN and CDR2 as SYDVKM. The CDR3 is made up of 16 amino acids. Deletions cut 8 bases from V and 2 bases from J, with 21 bases between. The CDR3: CASQGQLQVSQETQYF. The CDR3 DNA reads TGTGCCAGCCAAGGGCAACTACAGGTTTCTCAAGAGACCCAGTACTTC.

As to this clonotype: This sequence may be a read error, since a much larger clone differs from it by one base. CDR3 protein: CATSRDSGANVRTF. The CDR3 DNA is TGTGCCACCAGCAGAGACTCTGGGGCCAACGTCCGGACTTTC. This chain joins TRBV15 and TRBJ2-6; the D gene is possibly TRBD1 (5 bases). CDR3 length: 14 residues. Germline values: CDR1 LNHNV, CDR2 YYDKDF (reference sequence).

This clonotype was counted between two and nine times. V gene TRBV6-6 combines with J gene TRBJ1-1, with D tentatively TRBD1 (6 bases). Germline lookup yields CDR1 MNHNY and CDR2 SVGAGI (reference sequence). This CDR3 region has 17 residues. Trimming removed 5 bases from V and 1 base from J, with 20 bases in between. For the CDR3, the DNA is TGTGCCAGCAGTCGCCTAACCAGGGGCAGGGGGAACACTGAAGCTTTCTTT. The encoded protein is CASSRLTRGRGNTEAFF.